These 13 T cell receptor beta chains originate from one sample sequenced in a study of T cell responses to AZD1222 COVID-19 vaccine. Profiled with immunoSEQ multiplex PCR; TCRdb holds only in-frame clones, not every one. The repertoire includes more than 95,000 clones, 88% of them detected once, and 3.5% sits in the top ten. The input for sequencing was peripheral blood, taken 28 days after the second AZD1222 dose. All receptors come from an adult who received the AZD1222 COVID-19 vaccine.

This chain joins TRBV9 and TRBJ2-2; 9 bases align to TRBD1. V shed 2 bases, J shed 7 bases, and the junction held 6 bases outside the gene matches. The CDR3 runs to 15 residues. The germline V gene encodes CDR1 SGDLS and CDR2 YYNGEE. DNA of the CDR3: TGTGCCAGCAGCGTTGTACAGGGGGCAGGCGGGGAGCTGTTTTTT. This gives the protein CASSVVQGAGGELFF.

V and J are TRBV6-4 and TRBJ2-1, with a weak D call TRBD2 (6 bases). CDR3 length: 8 amino acids. Germline CDR1 and CDR2: MRHNA and SNTAGT. V dropped 11 bases and J dropped 10 bases, with 6 bases sitting between them. CDR3 amino acids: CAGGEQFF. Written as DNA, the CDR3 is TGTGCCGGGGGGGAGCAGTTCTTC.

V usage is TRBV4-3 and J usage is TRBJ2-2; 7 bases align to TRBD2. The length of the CDR3 is 17 residues. Germline CDR1 and CDR2: LGHNA and YSLEER. Unmatched junction bases numbered 15, after V lost 3 bases and J lost 8 bases. CDR3 amino acids: CASSQDRGVGVPGELFF. CDR3 nucleotides: TGCGCCAGCAGCCAGGACCGGGGGGTAGGGGTACCGGGGGAGCTGTTTTTT.

The chain employs TRBV7-8 and TRBJ2-3; TRBD1 matches at 10 bases. The CDR3 has 16 residues. The germline CDR1 and CDR2 sequences are SGHVS and FQNEAQ. V shed 5 bases, J shed 1 base, and the junction held 6 bases outside the gene matches. The CDR3 region is CASSRQGARGTDTQYF. CDR3 nucleotide sequence: TGTGCCAGCAGCCGACAGGGGGCGCGGGGCACAGATACGCAGTATTTT.

The V gene is TRBV9, the J gene TRBJ1-2, with 7 bases matching TRBD1. Germline values: CDR1 SGDLS, CDR2 YYNGEE. Trimming at V came to 4 bases and at J to 8 bases, leaving 8 bases not matched to a gene. This CDR3 has 13 amino acids. The CDR3 DNA sequence: TGTGCCAGCAGCCAGACAGGGCTCGAAGGCTACACCTTC. Amino acids: CASSQTGLEGYTF.

The rearrangement joins TRBV5-1 to TRBJ1-2; D remains unclear. Germline CDR1 reads SGHRS; CDR2 reads YFSETQ. Trimming took 0 bases from V and 5 from J, leaving 2 bases between them. The CDR3 covers 11 residues. CDR3 nucleotide sequence: TGCGCCAGCAGCTTGGGTTATGGCTACACCTTC. The encoded protein is CASSLGYGYTF.

This sequence joins TRBV11-2 and TRBJ1-2; no firm D call. Germline-derived CDR1 and CDR2 are SGHAT and FQNNGV. V was clipped by 5 bases and J by 4 bases, with 20 bases between them. The CDR3 has 16 residues. The CDR3 spells CASSPDSNSPLYGYTF. In nucleotides, the CDR3 is TGTGCCAGCAGCCCCGACTCCAACAGTCCCCTCTATGGCTACACCTTC.

V usage is TRBV3-1 (or the pseudogene TRBV3-2) and J usage is TRBJ1-2; a weak D match, TRBD1 (5 bases). The CDR3 spans 16 residues. Per the germline V gene, CDR1 is LGHDT and CDR2 is YNNKEL (reference sequence). Trimming removed 3 bases at V and 5 bases at J, with 19 bases between. The CDR3 is CASSHSTGGVGYGYTF. DNA for the CDR3: TGTGCCAGCAGCCACTCCACGGGGGGTGTTGGGTATGGCTACACCTTC.

The chain has TRBV9 and TRBJ1-1, with 7 bases identical to TRBD1. Trimming at V came to 4 bases and at J to 5 bases, leaving 11 bases not matched to a gene. CDR3 length equals 15 residues. Germline V lookup: CDR1 SGDLS, CDR2 YYNGEE. The CDR3 coding sequence is TGTGCCAGCAGCACACGGACAGGCCTGGGGACTGAAGCTTTCTTT. Translating it yields CASSTRTGLGTEAFF.

The chain carries TRBV20-1 and TRBJ1-4; D gene uncertain. Trimming cost V 2 bases and J 3 bases, with 1 base left between them. Germline CDR1 DFQATT, CDR2 SNEGSKA (reference sequence). CDR3 size: 11 residues. The CDR3, as DNA: TGCAGTGCTAGATCTAATGAAAAACTGTTTTTT. Its protein is CSARSNEKLFF.

The chain is built from TRBV4-3 and TRBJ1-3; D may be TRBD1 (5 bases). This CDR3 contains 16 residues. Germline loops: CDR1 LGHNA, CDR2 YSLEER. V lost 0 bases and J lost 4, with 13 bases in between. CDR3 sequence (DNA): TGCGCCAGCAGCCAAGATCCAGGGACGGGGGGAAACACCATATATTTT. Encoded protein: CASSQDPGTGGNTIYF.

This clone was seen a few times. The V call is TRBV2, the J call TRBJ1-2; unclear D gene. The CDR3 has 14 residues. Trimming left V 6 bases short and J 4 bases short, with 15 bases between. Germline-derived CDR1 and CDR2 are SNHLY and FYNNEI. CDR3 nucleotides: TGTGCCAGCAGCGCTTCTGGGCCAGGCTATGGCTACACCTTC. This sequence encodes CASSASGPGYGYTF.

The chain combines TRBV19 with TRBJ1-3, with D unclear. The CDR3 is 13 amino acids. Germline V gene data show CDR1 as LNHDA and CDR2 as SQIVND (reference sequence). The V gene lost 6 bases and the J gene lost 1 base, with 7 bases spanning the gap. CDR3 amino acids: CASRVQSGNTIYF. The CDR3 DNA reads as TGTGCCAGTAGAGTCCAGTCTGGAAACACCATATATTTT.